The 13 T cell receptor beta chains below were found in one sample sequenced in a study of regulatory T cells in long-lasting Graves disease. Time point of the sample: persistent/refractory GD, antithyroid drugs over 5 years with positive TRAb. RNA isolated from PBMCs was used to make the TCR library. Arm-PCR of CDR3 regions and iRepertoire HTBI primers were used to build TCR beta libraries. TCRdb reanalysed the multiplex PCR reads using MiXCR and keeps one entry per CDR3 protein. The sample includes 400,000 to 500,000 distinct CDR3 sequences, around 20% of them seen just once. The input for sequencing was peripheral blood mononuclear cells (PBMCs), taken when the disease was refractory, from a patient treated with antithyroid drugs. The receptors were gathered from a female donor with Graves disease.

The rearrangement uses TRBV5-4 and TRBJ1-4; 8 bases are a match to TRBD1. The CDR3 loop spans 14 amino acids. CDR1 and CDR2 from the germline V gene are SGHNT and YYREEE (reference sequence). V lost 3 bases to trimming and J lost 7 bases; unmatched junction nucleotides: 5. CDR3 nucleotide sequence: TGTGCCAGCAGCTCACAGGGGGGAGGTGAAAAACTGTTTTTT. Amino acid sequence: CASSSQGGGEKLFF.

Concerning this clonotype itself: A read error is likely here: a far larger clone is one base away. The CDR3 ends on some other residue instead of the conserved phenylalanine or tryptophan, so this is likely a read error. The chain employs TRBV6-4 and TRBJ1-2; no clear D gene. This CDR3 is built from 16 residues. Germline CDR1 reads MRHNA; CDR2 reads SNTAGT. V was shortened by 5 bases and J by 4 bases, with 20 bases between the two germline ends. CDR3 sequence (DNA): TGTGCCAGCAGTTACCGTCCGGACGCAACAGTCTATGGCTACACCTCC. It yields the protein CASSYRPDATVYGYTS.

This clonotype was seen only a few times. The chain uses TRBV6-5 and TRBJ1-6; unclear D gene. Trimming cost V 0 bases and J 0 bases, with 9 bases left between them. The CDR3 is 17 amino acids. CDR1 is MNHEY and CDR2 is SVGAGI in the germline V gene. The CDR3 DNA sequence: TGTGCCAGCAGTTACTCGACGGGGTACTCCTATAATTCACCCCTCCACTTT. It translates to CASSYSTGYSYNSPLHF.

This clonotype was counted between two and nine times. The rearrangement joins TRBV19 to TRBJ1-1; 8 positions match TRBD1. This CDR3 spans 14 amino acids. From germline, CDR1 is LNHDA and CDR2 SQIVND (reference sequence). The V and J ends lost 2 bases and 4 bases, in that order; junction bases with no gene match: 3. CDR3 nucleotide sequence: TGTGCCAGTAGTATACCAGGGGGCGTCACTGAAGCTTTCTTT. Protein: CASSIPGGVTEAFF.

This clonotype was seen more than once but under ten times. The chain employs TRBV10-3 and TRBJ2-7, with D unresolved. Germline V CDR1 and CDR2: ENHRY, SYGVKD. The CDR3 contains 12 residues. The germline V and J ends were trimmed by 5 bases and 4 bases, with 9 bases remaining between them. CDR3 in amino acids: CAISTNGYEQYF. Here the CDR3 DNA reads TGTGCCATCAGTACTAATGGATACGAGCAGTACTTC.

The rearrangement uses TRBV28 and TRBJ1-2, with 12 bases matching TRBD1. Unmatched junction bases numbered 2, after V lost 2 bases and J lost 7 bases. The length of the CDR3 is 14 residues. CDR1 is MDHEN, CDR2 SYDVKM, per germline. In DNA, the CDR3 is TGTGCCAGCAGTTTACCGGGACAGGGGGCTGGCTACACCTTC. Residues: CASSLPGQGAGYTF.

The count of this clonotype is one. The chain couples TRBV20-1 to TRBJ2-1; 7 bases fit TRBD2. Germline V gives CDR1 DFQATT, CDR2 SNEGSKA (reference sequence). Losses at the gene ends were 6 bases for V and 9 bases for J; bases not matched to a gene: 14. The CDR3 runs 14 residues. In DNA, the CDR3 is TGCAGTGCCCTCTCTAGCGGTACCTCTAGTGAGCAGTTCTTC. It translates to CSALSSGTSSEQFF.

This clonotype came up many times. The J gene is TRBJ2-7, the V gene TRBV12-3 or TRBV12-4, with D possibly being TRBD2 (6 bases). The CDR3 totals 14 residues. V was shortened by 5 bases and J by 2 bases, with 13 bases between the two germline ends. The CDR3 reads CASSIGGSAYEQYF. CDR3 nucleotides: TGTGCCAGCAGTATTGGGGGGTCCGCCTACGAGCAGTACTTC.

This sequence joins TRBV3-1 and TRBJ2-7; D gene unclear. In germline, CDR1 is LGHDT, CDR2 YNNKEL (reference sequence). V was cut by 0 bases and J by 3 bases, with 9 bases left in between. This CDR3 has 14 amino acids. The CDR3 nucleotides are TGTGCCAGCAGCCAAGATCCTTTCCGCTACGAGCAGTACTTC. It translates to CASSQDPFRYEQYF.

This clonotype was observed many times. V is TRBV6-2 or TRBV6-3 and J is TRBJ1-1; D is ambiguous. CDR3 size: 15 residues. CDR1 is MNHEY, CDR2 SVGEGT, per germline. With 2 bases removed from V and 0 bases from J, the gap between germline ends came to 10 bases. The CDR3 coding sequence is TGTGCCAGCAGTTACACCCTTGGGGTGAACACTGAAGCTTTCTTT. Encoded protein: CASSYTLGVNTEAFF.

There are many counts of this clonotype. The chain has TRBV13 and TRBJ2-5; TRBD2 aligns across 12 bases. With 5 bases clipped from V and 4 bases from J, the junction kept 8 bases outside the gene matches. This CDR3 spans 16 amino acids. Germline assignment: CDR1 PRHDT and CDR2 FYEKMQ (reference sequence). The CDR3 DNA sequence: TGTGCCAGCAGCCCGCGACTAGCGGGAGTTGGAGAGACCCAGTACTTC. Encoded protein: CASSPRLAGVGETQYF.

This clonotype was seen more than once but under ten times. This rearrangement joins TRBV19 to TRBJ2-7; perhaps TRBD2 as D (6 bases). Trimming stripped 3 bases from V and 0 bases from J, with 12 bases between. Germline CDR1 is LNHDA and CDR2 is SQIVND (reference sequence). CDR3 length equals 15 residues. CDR3: CASSIIAESSYEQYF. The CDR3 bases are TGTGCCAGTAGTATCATAGCGGAGAGCTCCTACGAGCAGTACTTC. The full variable domain, its missing parts supplied by reference TRBV19 and TRBJ2-7, is DGGITQSPKYLFRKEGQNVTLSCEQNLNHDAMYWYRQDPGQGLRLIYYSQIVNDFQKGDIAEGYSVSREKKESFPLTVTSAQKNPTAFYLCASSIIAESSYEQYFGPGTRLTVT.

The rearrangement links TRBV7-9 to TRBJ1-2, with TRBD1 matching 10 bases. The trim removed 9 bases at V and 3 bases at J, leaving 4 bases unmatched. CDR1 is SEHNR, CDR2 FQNEAQ, per germline (reference sequence). The CDR3 has 13 amino acids. The CDR3 nucleotides read TGTGCCAGTACCGGGACAGGGGACTATGGCTACACCTTC. Its protein is CASTGTGDYGYTF.